These 5 T cell receptor beta chains came from one sample sequenced in a study of T cell repertoires in cytomegalovirus infection. TCRdb re-analysed the reads in MiXCR, keeping a single row per CDR3 protein. The repertoire holds 250,000 to 300,000 distinct CDR3 sequences, with about 20% as singletons. Their antigen targets remain unknown. The sequenced sample was cultured PBMCs, obtained from culture after CMV antigen stimulation. The source is a human donor in good health (CMV status not recorded). Some clones in this sample may be carry-over from other donors' samples.

The chain combines TRBV7-9 with TRBJ2-2; tentatively, D is TRBD1 (6 bases). Germline V gene data show CDR1 as SEHNR and CDR2 as FQNEAQ (reference sequence). V shed 5 bases and J shed 6 bases, with 16 bases lying between them. The CDR3 sequence is 15 residues long. The CDR3 nucleotides read TGTGCCAGCAGCCAGAACCAGGGGAGCGCCGGGGAGCTGTTTTTT. Translated: CASSQNQGSAGELFF.

This clonotype was counted a few times. The chain carries TRBV27 and TRBJ2-1, with 14 bases identical to TRBD2. V shed 6 bases, J shed 9 bases, and the junction held 4 bases outside the gene matches. The V gene's germline CDR1 is MNHEY and CDR2 SMNVEV (reference sequence). The CDR3 has 14 residues. Here the CDR3 reads CASRSGLAGVEQFF. The CDR3 DNA follows: TGTGCCAGCAGGTCGGGACTAGCGGGGGTTGAGCAGTTCTTC.

This clonotype was recorded many times. This CDR3 is CASTGEQGSSYNEQFF. The CDR3 DNA reads TGTGCCAGCACGGGGGAACAGGGAAGCTCCTACAATGAGCAGTTCTTC. The chain employs TRBV6-2 or TRBV6-3 and TRBJ2-1; D could derive from TRBD1 or TRBD2 (6 bases each). Germline V gene data show CDR1 as MNHEY and CDR2 as SVGEGT. V lost 7 bases, J lost 0 bases, and 16 bases lay in between. The CDR3 is made up of 16 amino acids.

J is TRBJ2-5 and V is TRBV6-2 or TRBV6-3; D gene ambiguous. V lost 6 bases to trimming and J lost 5 bases, with 19 bases between them. The V gene's germline CDR1 is MNHEY and CDR2 SVGEGT. This CDR3 is 15 amino acids long. CDR3 bases: TGTGCCAGCAGAGCAAGGGTTTGGAGTCGCGAGACCCAGTACTTC. Translating gives CASRARVWSRETQYF.

This rearrangement joins TRBV6-8 to TRBJ2-5; 14 bases are shared with TRBD2. CDR3 length equals 14 residues. The germline gives CDR1 MNHGY, CDR2 SAAAGT. V was clipped by 6 bases and J by 8 bases; unmatched bases: 5. The CDR3 reads CASRSGTSGSTQYF. DNA for the CDR3: TGTGCCAGCAGATCCGGGACTAGCGGGAGTACCCAGTACTTC.